The entry below gives a single T cell receptor (beta chain) sequence along with its context. Its antigen is currently not known. No clone much larger than this one lies a single base away; base qualities are absent. The sample originates from a study of Ad26.COV2.S vaccination and SARS-CoV-2 variants (dated by TCRdb to the early 2020s). With respect to the entire study: Vaccine-arm donors were drawn from COV1001, a multicentre, randomized, double-blind, placebo-controlled phase I-IIa trial of Ad26.COV2.S in healthy adults. TCRbeta repertoire sequencing was used to assess the specificity and breadth of SARS-CoV-2-reactive T cell receptors after Ad26.COV2.S vaccination. Trial participants were randomized into five groups of five, in which low-dose or high-dose Ad26.COV2.S was given once or twice, or placebo was given on both occasions. Throughout the experiments and outcome assessment, investigators stayed blinded to trial group allocation. The TCR-sequenced set comprised about 32 samples: about 19 Ad26.COV2.S vaccine recipients, 5 placebo recipients and 8 SARS-CoV-2 convalescent individuals. Dosing of Ad26.COV2.S was intramuscular, at either 5x10^10 or 1x10^11 viral particles, delivered as one shot or as two shots spaced 56 days apart.

This sample's treatment or condition label indicates: approximately 18 received Ad26.COV2.S at low or high dose, single or two shots; 5 received placebo; per-sample allocation not given. Repertoires of vaccine and placebo recipients were sequenced from samples collected on day 63 after the first injection. Between 29 July and 7 August 2020, Cohort 1b enrolled 20 to 30 adults aged 18-55 years at one site in Boston, USA. As a vaccine, Ad26.COV2.S was a replication-incompetent adenovirus type 26 vector that expressed a prefusion-stabilized SARS-CoV-2 spike protein derived from the original Wuhan strain. TCRbeta CDR3 regions were sequenced with the immunoSEQ Assay. After extraction, genomic DNA underwent amplification by bias-controlled multiplex PCR, followed by high-throughput sequencing. In the paper's pipeline: To quantify the absolute abundance of every unique TCRbeta CDR3 region, sequences were collapsed and filtered. T cell fraction was estimated by normalization of TCRbeta template counts to usable DNA, with usable DNA being measured through amplification of reference genes present in all nucleated cells. Repertoire TCRs were annotated as SARS-CoV-2-specific by exact matching of V gene, CDR3 amino acid sequence and J gene to a known reactive TCR set. The reference SARS-CoV-2 TCR set came from MIRA and was filtered for enrichment in COVID-19-positive ImmuneCODE repertoires, removing public or cross-reactive TCRs. Drawing on the MIRA antigens, annotated TCRs were analysed further at the level of specific ORF or position within ORF. Breadth was defined as the number of annotated unique rearrangements divided by the total number of unique productive rearrangements, and depth was defined as the summed frequency of the annotated unique rearrangements. Two-sided Wilcoxon rank-sum tests were used to compare TCR breadth between groups. Drawn from immuneACCESS, this table holds only the in-frame rearrangements with V and J called that TCRdb kept. Clones are partly lost; checked studies trace under half to an unresolved V gene and leave the rest unexplained. The D gene and trimming were derived from the DNA, and the V and J assignments and clone size from that table. In all, the sample holds about 420,000 clones, and approximately 90% of those were seen once. Approximately 4% of the sample rests with the top ten.

The CDR3 spans 12 residues, from the cysteine through the phenylalanine. Only the CDR3 DNA stays, 36 bases, in frame from base 1. A distance of 9 bases separates the germline ends of V and J, which lose 6 bases and 5 bases respectively. Taken from the germline V gene, the CDR1 and CDR2 loops are SNHLY and FYNNEI. What the work shows at the level of the full study, not this receptor alone: The study was not powered for comparison of responses between vaccine doses or regimens. After vaccination, substantial breadth of spike-specific CD8+ and CD4+ T cell responses was reported. Higher spike-specific TCR breadth was observed in Ad26.COV2.S recipients than in placebo recipients (P = 0.0014). It was noted by the authors that total T cell responses may have been underestimated by the TCR breadth and depth analyses. Non-spike TCR breadth was comparable between vaccine and placebo recipients, consistent with the vaccine containing only spike.

The rearrangement combines TRBV2 with TRBJ2-3; the D gene may be TRBD1 or TRBD2, since each aligns over 5 bases. This specimen consisted of peripheral blood, obtained in a trial of Ad26.COV2.S vaccine versus placebo. The clonotype was recovered from a person aged 18 to 65 who received the Ad26.COV2.S COVID-19 vaccine or a placebo. The CDR3 reads as follows: CASRGTVDTQYF. The nucleotides read TGTGCCAGCAGGGGGACCGTAGATACGCAGTATTTT.